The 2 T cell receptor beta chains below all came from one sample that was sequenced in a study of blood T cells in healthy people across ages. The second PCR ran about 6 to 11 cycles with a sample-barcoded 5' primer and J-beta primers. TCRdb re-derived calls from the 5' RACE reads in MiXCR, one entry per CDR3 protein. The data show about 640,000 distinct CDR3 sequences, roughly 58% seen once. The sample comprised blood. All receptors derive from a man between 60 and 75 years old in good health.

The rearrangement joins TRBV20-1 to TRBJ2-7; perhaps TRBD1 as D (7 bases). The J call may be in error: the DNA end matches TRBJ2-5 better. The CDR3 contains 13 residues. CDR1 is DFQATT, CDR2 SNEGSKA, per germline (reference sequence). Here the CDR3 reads CSAGGGTEETQYF. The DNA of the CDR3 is TGCAGTGCTGGAGGGGGCACGGAAGAGACCCAGTACTTC.

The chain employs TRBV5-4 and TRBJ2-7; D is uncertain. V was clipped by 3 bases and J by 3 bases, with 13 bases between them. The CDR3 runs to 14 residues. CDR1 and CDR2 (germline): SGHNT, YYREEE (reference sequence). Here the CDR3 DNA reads TGTGCCAGCAGCTCGATGACGGTCAACTACGAGCAGTACTTC. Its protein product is CASSSMTVNYEQYF.